The present TCR beta chain was sequenced within a study of blood T cells in healthy people across ages. Study outcomes and limitations: Expanded clonotype shifts may have been confounded, as the donors had an unknown CMV status. Among T cells, TCR beta diversity per million cells dropped roughly linearly as age rose.

At least 6 micrograms of total RNA were extracted per sample. This clonotype was detected only once. Its antigen remains unknown. Through a sample-barcoded 5' primer and a J-beta primer mix, a second PCR was run for roughly 6 to 12 cycles. In TCRdb, the 5' RACE reads were re-called with MiXCR into one record per CDR3 protein. The sample comprises about 510,000 distinct CDR3 sequences, around 27% of which are singletons, and over 3.5% rests with the top ten. This CDR3 spans 12 amino acids. Trimming took 3 bases from V and 9 from J, leaving 12 bases between them. Another study also made use of these data, one on T cells of mothers and their children. This second report adds: Slightly higher overlap, not significant, was seen in related mother-child pairs than in unrelated pairs.

This chain uses TRBV12-3 or TRBV12-4 with TRBJ2-7; D could derive from TRBD1 or TRBD2 (5 bases each). The sequence was obtained from a boy aged 2 to 10 in good health. Material: blood. The CDR3 bases are TGTGCCAGCAGTTTTCAGAGGGGCGGGCAGTACTTC. Amino acids: CASSFQRGGQYF.